This TCR beta chain stems from a study of technical replicates of blood from a few donors. The table came from immunoSEQ multiplex PCR; TCRdb's copy has only in-frame clones and leaves some out. Among around 80,000 clones listed, more than 80% were seen once. Germline V gene sequence: CDR1 WNHNN, CDR2 SYGVQD (reference sequence). The CDR3 is made up of 11 amino acids. V gave up 9 bases and J gave up 10 bases; unmatched junction bases: 4. Input material: T cells isolated from PBMCs. The sequence was obtained from a human donor in good health. This chain uses TRBV10-1 with TRBJ1-2; 11 nucleotides agree with TRBD1. The CDR3 here is CASGQGADYTF. Here the CDR3 DNA reads TGCGCCAGTGGACAGGGGGCGGACTACACCTTC.